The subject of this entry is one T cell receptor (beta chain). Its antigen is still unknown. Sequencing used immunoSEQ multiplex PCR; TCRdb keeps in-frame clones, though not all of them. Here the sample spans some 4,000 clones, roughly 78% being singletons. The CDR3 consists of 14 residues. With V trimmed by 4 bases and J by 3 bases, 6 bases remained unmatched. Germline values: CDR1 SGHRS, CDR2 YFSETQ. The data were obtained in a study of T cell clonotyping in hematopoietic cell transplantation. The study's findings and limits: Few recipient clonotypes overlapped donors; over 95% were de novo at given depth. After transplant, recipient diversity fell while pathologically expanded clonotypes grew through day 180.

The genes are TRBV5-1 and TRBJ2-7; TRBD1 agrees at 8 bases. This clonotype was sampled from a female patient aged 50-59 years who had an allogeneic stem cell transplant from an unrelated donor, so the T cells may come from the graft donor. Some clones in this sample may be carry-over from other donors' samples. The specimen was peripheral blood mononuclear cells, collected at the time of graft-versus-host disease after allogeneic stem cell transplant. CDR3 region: CASSPGQAFYEQYF. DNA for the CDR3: TGCGCCAGCAGCCCGGGACAGGCCTTCTACGAGCAGTACTTC. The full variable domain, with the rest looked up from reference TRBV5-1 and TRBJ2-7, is KAGVTQTPRYLIKTRGQQVTLSCSPISGHRSVSWYQQTPGQGLQFLFEYFSETQRNKGNFPGRFSGRQFSNSRSEMNVSTLELGDSALYLCASSPGQAFYEQYFGPGTRLTVT.